Ten or more counts support the clone carrying this TCR beta chain. Amplification of TCR alpha and beta CDR3 regions from RNA used iRepertoire nested multiplex PCR. From the multiplex PCR reads, TCRdb called clonotypes with MiXCR, one entry per CDR3 protein. This table has more than 100,000 distinct CDR3 sequences, about 30% appearing once. This record comes from a study of glioma-infiltrating T cells. In germline, CDR1 is DFQATT, CDR2 SNEGSKA (reference sequence). This CDR3 is built from 12 residues. V was pared by 5 bases and J by 3 bases, with 8 bases between. The chain couples TRBV20-1 to TRBJ1-5; tentative D call: TRBD1 (6 bases). The specimen sequenced was glioma tissue, nonneoplastic brain tissue, or PBMCs (not recorded which). The TCR originated in a human donor with low-grade glioma or glioblastoma, undergoing nonglioma brain surgery, or in good health (not recorded which). The CDR3 DNA follows: TGCAGTGCTGGGACAACCAATCAGCCCCAGCATTTT. Amino acid sequence: CSAGTTNQPQHF.